This is a list of T cell receptor beta chains from one sample in a study of regulatory T cells in long-lasting Graves disease. TCRdb re-derived calls from the multiplex PCR reads in MiXCR, one entry per CDR3 protein. The table lists 350,000 to 550,000 distinct CDR3 sequences, 14% of them singletons. This sample was shared with a second study, whose subject was T cells in Graves' hyperthyroidism and ophthalmopathy.

Sequencing was performed on peripheral blood mononuclear cells (PBMCs), taken at new diagnosis, from a patient treated with antithyroid drugs. These receptors all come from a woman aged 45 to 65 with Graves disease. Each CDR3 is given with its conserved first and last residue. The order of the fields is V gene, J gene, D gene, clone size, CDR3 protein, CDR3 DNA. A D gene is named only where the DNA matches it firmly. Size is stated for part of the rows, as once, few or many counts, or as a class when the clone is expanded.

TRBV5-8	TRBJ2-1	.	.	CASSFPDLAYNEQFF	TGTGCCAGCAGCTTCCCAGATTTAGCCTACAATGAGCAGTTCTTC
TRBV19	TRBJ1-1	.	few	CASSIDTNTEAFF	TGTGCCAGTAGTATAGACACGAACACTGAAGCTTTCTTT
TRBV5-6	TRBJ2-1	.	many	CASSFNRYNEQFF	TGTGCCAGCAGCTTTAACCGGTACAATGAGCAGTTCTTC
TRBV7-9	TRBJ1-2	TRBD1	many	CASSLLQGNDYGYTF	TGTGCCAGCAGCTTATTACAGGGGAATGACTATGGCTACACCTTC
TRBV19	TRBJ2-7	.	.	CASSPREGAFYEQYF	TGTGCCAGTAGTCCCCGGGAGGGGGCATTCTACGAGCAGTACTTC
TRBV20-1	TRBJ2-7	TRBD2	many	CSAREFRLAGGGPYEQYF	TGCAGTGCTAGAGAGTTCCGACTAGCGGGTGGGGGGCCCTACGAGCAGTACTTC
TRBV27	TRBJ1-6	.	many	CASSKVAGQDFNSPLHF	TGTGCCAGCAGTAAGGTCGCGGGACAAGATTTTAATTCACCCCTCCACTTT
TRBV6-2/TRBV6-3	TRBJ2-7	TRBD2	.	CASRRLAGGTYEQYF	TGTGCCAGCAGGAGGCTAGCGGGGGGAACCTACGAGCAGTACTTC
TRBV28	TRBJ1-1	.	many	CATVEGYTEAFF	TGTGCCACCGTAGAGGGGTACACTGAAGCTTTCTTT
TRBV20-1	TRBJ1-5	.	many	CSARQQNQPQHF	TGCAGTGCTAGACAGCAGAATCAGCCCCAGCATTTT
TRBV30	TRBJ2-1	TRBD2	few	CAWSVGTSGSTNEQFF	TGTGCCTGGAGTGTAGGAACTAGCGGGAGTACCAATGAGCAGTTCTTC
TRBV9	TRBJ2-7	TRBD2	.	CASSVLPLAHPGLAGPRVSEQYF	TGTGCCAGCAGCGTATTGCCCCTAGCTCACCCGGGACTAGCGGGTCCCCGGGTCTCCGAGCAGTACTTC
TRBV9	TRBJ1-1	.	few	CASSVNEGGLNTEAFF	TGTGCCAGCAGCGTAAACGAGGGAGGTTTGAACACTGAAGCTTTCTTT
TRBV19	TRBJ1-1	TRBD1	.	CASIYRGQDVTEAFF	TGTGCCAGTATTTACAGGGGGCAAGACGTGACTGAAGCTTTCTTT
TRBV5-1	TRBJ2-1	TRBD2	few	CASSLKREIYEQFF	TGCGCCAGCAGCTTGAAGCGGGAGATTTATGAGCAGTTCTTC
TRBV5-8	TRBJ1-1	.	few	CASSPGGGNTEAFF	TGTGCCAGCAGCCCCGGGGGTGGGAATACTGAAGCTTTCTTT
TRBV6-5	TRBJ1-5	.	.	CASSWSGGNQPQHF	TGTGCCAGCAGTTGGAGTGGGGGCAATCAGCCCCAGCATTTT
TRBV3-1	TRBJ2-3	TRBD1	many	CASSQDAQGIAQYF	TGTGCCAGCAGCCAAGATGCACAGGGGATAGCGCAGTATTTT
TRBV24-1	TRBJ2-1	.	.	CATRGGLNEQFF	TGTGCCACCAGAGGCGGGCTGAATGAGCAGTTCTTC
TRBV27	TRBJ1-6	.	.	CASSFFNTGLRALHF	TGTGCCAGCAGTTTTTTCAACACAGGTCTTAGGGCCCTCCACTTT
TRBV5-1	TRBJ1-1	.	many	CASSLGQEYTEAFF	TGCGCCAGCAGCTTGGGACAGGAATACACTGAAGCTTTCTTT
TRBV29-1	TRBJ2-1	.	.	CSVEFFVGGHNEQFF	TGCAGCGTTGAGTTCTTCGTGGGGGGGCACAATGAGCAGTTCTTC
TRBV10-2	TRBJ1-5	.	many	CASSEGTLWGNQPQHF	TGCGCCAGCAGTGAGGGGACTCTTTGGGGCAATCAGCCCCAGCATTTT
TRBV5-1	TRBJ1-1	.	few	CASSPTGSRGTEAFF	TGCGCCAGCAGCCCGACAGGATCCCGGGGCACTGAAGCTTTCTTT
TRBV3-1	TRBJ2-3	.	many	CASSQDRGLSTDTQYF	TGTGCCAGCAGCCAAGATCGCGGACTCAGCACAGATACGCAGTATTTT
TRBV19	TRBJ2-5	.	.	CASSISRTVQETQYF	TGTGCCAGTAGTATATCCCGGACAGTCCAAGAGACCCAGTACTTC
TRBV20-1	TRBJ2-5	TRBD2	few	CSARDLGGYPGGPSETQYF	TGCAGTGCTAGAGATCTCGGGGGGTACCCGGGAGGGCCCTCAGAGACCCAGTACTTC
TRBV6-5	TRBJ2-5	TRBD2	many	CASSYGTSGTGETQYF	TGTGCCAGCAGTTACGGGACTAGCGGGACTGGAGAGACCCAGTACTTC
TRBV10-3	TRBJ2-1	TRBD2	.	CAIRGTSGRASSYNEQFF	TGTGCCATCAGAGGGACTAGCGGGAGGGCAAGCTCCTACAATGAGCAGTTCTTC
TRBV7-9	TRBJ1-2	TRBD1	.	CASSPPPAGGSHGYTF	TGTGCCAGCAGCCCCCCGCCGGCAGGGGGCAGTCATGGCTACACCTTC
TRBV30	TRBJ2-1	.	many	CAWTRQGEQFF	TGTGCCTGGACCCGGCAGGGTGAGCAGTTCTTC
TRBV7-9	TRBJ1-1	.	.	CASSLTGRNEAFF	TGTGCCAGCAGCTTAACAGGACGGAATGAAGCTTTCTTT
TRBV7-9	TRBJ2-7	.	.	CASSVGLATYEQYF	TGTGCCAGCAGCGTAGGACTTGCAACCTACGAGCAGTACTTC
TRBV18	TRBJ2-1	TRBD2	many	CASSPASGRLYNEQFF	TGTGCCAGCTCACCGGCTAGCGGGAGGCTCTACAATGAGCAGTTCTTC
TRBV30	TRBJ2-2	TRBD2	many	CAWSDDASGRAVGELFF	TGTGCCTGGAGTGACGATGCTAGCGGGAGGGCCGTCGGGGAGCTGTTTTTT
TRBV19	TRBJ2-2	TRBD2	few	CASIAGGPGELFF	TGTGCCAGCATAGCGGGAGGGCCGGGGGAGCTGTTTTTT
TRBV2	TRBJ1-2	TRBD1	once	CASSQPLQGRGGYTF	TGCGCCAGCAGCCAACCCCTACAGGGGCGCGGGGGCTACACCTTC
TRBV6-1	TRBJ2-7	.	.	CASSQDRRAFEQYF	TGTGCCAGCAGCCAGGACAGGAGGGCTTTCGAGCAGTACTTC
TRBV20-1	TRBJ2-6	TRBD1	few	CSARSGTGTSGANVLTF	TGCAGTGCTAGGTCCGGGACAGGGACATCTGGGGCCAACGTCCTGACTTTC
TRBV28	TRBJ2-4	TRBD2	.	CAGSRGLAGSLIAKNIQYF	TGTGCCGGCAGTCGGGGACTAGCGGGCTCCTTAATAGCCAAAAACATTCAGTACTTC
TRBV4-1	TRBJ2-1	.	.	CASSQDPGTEQFF	TGCGCCAGCAGCCAAGATCCCGGGACTGAGCAGTTCTTC
TRBV11-2	TRBJ2-7	TRBD2	many	CASSLVAGGPYEQYF	TGTGCCAGCAGCTTGGTGGCGGGAGGCCCCTACGAGCAGTACTTC
TRBV28	TRBJ2-7	TRBD2	many	CASTLGGGYYEQYF	TGTGCCAGCACCCTCGGCGGGGGGTACTACGAGCAGTACTTC
TRBV4-1	TRBJ1-5	.	few	CASSQSSYSNQPQHF	TGCGCCAGCAGCCAGAGCTCTTATAGCAATCAGCCCCAGCATTTT
TRBV30	TRBJ1-1	TRBD1	few	CAWSVAGGNTEAFF	TGTGCCTGGAGTGTTGCAGGGGGGAACACTGAAGCTTTCTTT
TRBV9	TRBJ2-1	TRBD2	many	CASSALAGNYNEQFF	TGTGCCAGCAGCGCCCTAGCGGGAAACTACAATGAGCAGTTCTTC
TRBV7-9	TRBJ1-2	.	many	CASSRGNYGYTF	TGTGCCAGCAGCAGGGGGAACTATGGCTACACCTTC
TRBV6-4	TRBJ1-4	.	many	CASSPAAGANEKLFF	TGTGCCAGCAGTCCTGCCGCAGGAGCTAATGAAAAACTGTTTTTT
TRBV5-1	TRBJ1-6	.	.	CASSSGEGRNSPLHF	TGCGCCAGCAGCTCGGGTGAGGGTCGGAATTCACCCCTCCACTTT
TRBV5-6	TRBJ2-7	TRBD2	.	CASSPWGGKFEQYF	TGTGCCAGCAGCCCCTGGGGAGGGAAATTCGAGCAGTACTTC
TRBV11-2	TRBJ2-1	.	many	CASSLIARGGGSYNEQFF	TGTGCCAGCAGCTTAATAGCCAGGGGCGGGGGTTCCTACAATGAGCAGTTCTTC
TRBV2	TRBJ1-5	.	many	CASSEGGIASNQPQHF	TGTGCCAGCAGTGAAGGGGGGATAGCTAGCAATCAGCCCCAGCATTTT
TRBV19	TRBJ2-7	.	few	CASSIAGLPVGEQYF	TGTGCCAGTAGTATAGCTGGACTCCCCGTGGGCGAGCAGTACTTC
TRBV19	TRBJ2-7	.	few	CASSINDFGYEQYF	TGTGCCAGTAGTATTAACGACTTCGGCTACGAGCAGTACTTC
TRBV5-6	TRBJ1-1	TRBD1	many	CASSEIGQGLEAFF	TGTGCCAGCAGCGAAATAGGACAGGGCCTTGAAGCTTTCTTT
TRBV10-3	TRBJ2-4	TRBD2	.	CAISPGLAGGWAKNIQYF	TGTGCCATCAGCCCGGGACTAGCGGGAGGTTGGGCCAAAAACATTCAGTACTTC
TRBV30	TRBJ2-1	TRBD2	many	CAWSVQAGGGNEQFF	TGTGCCTGGAGTGTACAAGCGGGAGGGGGCAATGAGCAGTTCTTC
TRBV5-1	TRBJ2-2	.	many	CASKAAAGELFF	TGCGCCAGCAAGGCCGCGGCCGGGGAGCTGTTTTTT
TRBV5-1	TRBJ2-7	TRBD2	many	CASSLDRGGSTYEQYF	TGCGCCAGCAGCTTGGACCGTGGCGGGAGCACCTACGAGCAGTACTTC